These 31 T cell receptor beta chains were all obtained from the same sample, sequenced in a study of T cells in Graves' hyperthyroidism and ophthalmopathy (dated by TCRdb to the late 2010s). The library was built by means of multiplex PCR. Sequencing was carried out with an Illumina HiSeq 2000. TCR beta CDR3 regions were amplified from RNA transcripts. The first round of RT-PCR for the TCR CDR3 was performed with the HTBI primer set and the Qiagen OneStep RT-PCR kit. Using fastp trimming at Q25 and MiXCR clonotype assembly, TCRdb reanalyzed the public sequencing data and kept in-frame beta chains. Every CDR3 protein is listed once, alongside the most common genes and DNA of its rows. This sample comprises about 160,000 distinct CDR3 sequences, around 8.9% of them detected only once. The ten top clones hold 22% of the sample. The sequencing input was blood. The receptors derive from a woman under 30 with Graves' hyperthyroidism that later progressed to Graves' ophthalmopathy.

This clonotype appeared many times. The chain combines TRBV27 with TRBJ2-1; the D gene could be TRBD1 or TRBD2 (5 bases each). Germline V gene sequence: CDR1 MNHEY, CDR2 SMNVEV (reference sequence). CDR3 length equals 16 residues. V lost 6 bases, J lost 6 bases, and 21 bases lay in between. The CDR3 spells CASSPIIRDLGNEQFF. The CDR3 DNA reads as TGTGCCAGCAGCCCGATAATCAGGGACCTAGGCAATGAGCAGTTCTTC.

This clonotype has a count of ten or more. This rearrangement joins TRBV7-9 to TRBJ2-1, with 8 bases lining up with TRBD2. The CDR3 sequence is 15 residues long. Germline-derived CDR1 and CDR2 are SEHNR and FQNEAQ (reference sequence). V trimming: 2 bases; J trimming: 7 bases; junction bases outside the gene matches: 7. CDR3 loop: CASSLPGTSRNEQFF. The CDR3 DNA reads as TGTGCCAGCAGCTTACCCGGGACTAGTAGGAATGAGCAGTTCTTC.

The sample holds many counts of this clonotype. The chain employs TRBV28 and TRBJ1-5, with 7 bases lining up with TRBD1. Germline CDR1 MDHEN, CDR2 SYDVKM. With V trimmed by 4 bases and J by 2 bases, 14 bases remained unmatched. The CDR3 runs 18 residues. CDR3 sequence (DNA): TGTGCCAGCAGTTCCGGGGTAGGGGGCGTGGAAGGCAATCAGCCCCAGCATTTT. This gives the protein CASSSGVGGVEGNQPQHF.

This clonotype was seen ten or more times. The gene calls are TRBV7-2 and TRBJ1-5, with D perhaps TRBD1 (6 bases). CDR3 length: 15 residues. The germline V and J ends were trimmed by 6 bases and 2 bases, with 14 bases remaining between them. Germline V gene sequence: CDR1 SGHTA, CDR2 FQGNSA. The DNA for the CDR3 is TGTGCCAGCAGTTTACAGGGTTCGGGCAATCAGCCCCAGCATTTT. It is translated as CASSLQGSGNQPQHF.

This clonotype was counted at least ten times. This chain links TRBV20-1 with TRBJ2-7; possibly TRBD1 for D (6 bases). The V end lost 6 bases, the J end lost 5 bases, and 14 bases lay between the germline ends. This CDR3 region has 12 residues. Germline V gene data show CDR1 as DFQATT and CDR2 as SNEGSKA (reference sequence). In nucleotides, the CDR3 is TGCAGTGCAAGAAGAGGGGACAACGAGCAGTACTTC. The encoded protein is CSARRGDNEQYF.

With respect to this clonotype: A much bigger clone sits one base away, suggesting this may be a read error. V and J are TRBV20-1 and TRBJ2-7; TRBD2 matches at 10 bases. The germline V gene has CDR1 DFQATT and CDR2 SNEGSKA (reference sequence). V was pared by 6 bases and J by 3 bases, with 8 bases of the junction left unmatched. This CDR3 contains 14 residues. The CDR3, as DNA: TGCAGTGCCGTCCCTAGCGGGGGACTCTACGAGCAGTACTTC. The encoded protein is CSAVPSGGLYEQYF.

The table lists this clonotype with many counts. The chain is built from TRBV20-1 and TRBJ1-1; tentatively, D is TRBD1 (6 bases). Germline lookup yields CDR1 DFQATT and CDR2 SNEGSKA (reference sequence). This CDR3 spans 13 amino acids. V shed 5 bases and J shed 5 bases, with 15 bases lying between them. CDR3 bases: TGCAGTGCTCCTTATACAGGGAGAACTGAAGCTTTCTTT. It codes for CSAPYTGRTEAFF.

The V and J genes are TRBV9 and TRBJ2-6, with 9 bases fitting TRBD1. This CDR3 has 18 amino acids. Germline trimming cut 2 bases from V and 0 bases from J; bases unmatched to any gene: 6. Germline CDR1 is SGDLS and CDR2 is YYNGEE. This CDR3 reads CASSVLGQGYSGANVLTF. DNA of the CDR3: TGTGCCAGCAGCGTTCTGGGACAGGGATACTCTGGGGCCAACGTCCTGACTTTC.

This clonotype was observed at least ten times. The chain recombines TRBV10-2 with TRBJ1-1, with 8 bases matching TRBD1. V lost 6 bases to trimming and J lost 5 bases; unmatched junction nucleotides: 2. Germline V gene data show CDR1 as WSHSY and CDR2 as SAAADI. The CDR3 is made up of 12 amino acids. CDR3: CASSYRGTEAFF. The CDR3 bases are TGCGCCAGCAGCTACAGGGGGACTGAAGCTTTCTTT.

This clonotype was detected many times. The rearrangement links TRBV20-1 to TRBJ2-7; 8 bases are shared with TRBD1. CDR3 length: 15 amino acids. V shed 0 bases and J 3 bases; nucleotides not matched to a gene: 7. Germline V gene data show CDR1 as DFQATT and CDR2 as SNEGSKA (reference sequence). In nucleotides, the CDR3 is TGCAGTGCTAGAGATGGCCGGACAGGGAACTACGAGCAGTACTTC. Translating it yields CSARDGRTGNYEQYF.

In its sample, this clonotype was seen many times. This chain connects TRBV18 to TRBJ2-1; D gene unclear. The germline gives CDR1 KGHSH, CDR2 LQKENI. There are 12 residues in the CDR3. V was cut by 6 bases and J by 8 bases, with 11 bases left in between. This CDR3 is CASSWGIDEQFF. The CDR3 DNA sequence: TGTGCCAGCTCCTGGGGTATCGATGAGCAGTTCTTC.

This clonotype was found many times. This chain uses TRBV2 with TRBJ2-7, with D perhaps matching TRBD1 (5 bases). The CDR3 loop spans 14 amino acids. Germline loops: CDR1 SNHLY, CDR2 FYNNEI. V lost 2 bases to trimming and J lost 3 bases, with 11 bases between them. The CDR3 DNA follows: TGTGCCAGCAGTGAATGGGATAGGGGCTACGAGCAGTACTTC. Amino acids: CASSEWDRGYEQYF.

This clonotype was recorded a few times. This sequence joins TRBV5-6 and TRBJ2-1; D is possibly TRBD1 (6 bases). CDR1 SGHDT and CDR2 YYEEEE come from the germline V gene. V shed 6 bases and J shed 2 bases, with 18 bases lying between them. The CDR3 contains 16 residues. The CDR3, as DNA: TGTGCCAGCAACCCCTGGGGGCGTTCAACCTACAATGAGCAGTTCTTC. Translation: CASNPWGRSTYNEQFF. Full variable domain (rest looked up from reference TRBV5-6 and TRBJ2-1): DAGVTQSPTHLIKTRGQQVTLRCSPKSGHDTVSWYQQALGQGPQFIFQYYEEEERQRGNFPDRFSGHQFPNYSSELNVNALLLGDSALYLCASNPWGRSTYNEQFFGPGTRLTVL.

This clonotype was recorded many times. V is TRBV6-1 and J is TRBJ2-7, with D perhaps matching TRBD1 or TRBD2 (5 bases each). Germline V CDR1 and CDR2: MNHNS, SASEGT. This CDR3 has 17 amino acids. The V end was cut by 6 bases, the J end by 2 bases, with 23 bases between. CDR3 coding DNA: TGTGCCAGCAGAACTTCCGGGACCTCTTCGGGGCCCTACGAGCAGTACTTC. As protein: CASRTSGTSSGPYEQYF.

The rearrangement joins TRBV4-2 to TRBJ2-3, with TRBD2 identical over 10 bases. After removal of 0 bases from V and 6 bases from J, the junction contained 6 bases not matched to a gene. The length of the CDR3 is 16 residues. In germline, CDR1 is LGHNA, CDR2 YNFKEQ. The CDR3 here is CASSQEGSGGSDTQYF. CDR3 in DNA: TGTGCCAGCAGCCAAGAAGGTAGCGGGGGGTCGGATACGCAGTATTTT.

This clonotype has only one observation. V is TRBV20-1 and J is TRBJ2-7; TRBD2 agrees at 8 bases. Germline assignment: CDR1 DFQATT and CDR2 SNEGSKA (reference sequence). The V and J ends lost 6 bases and 1 base, in that order; junction bases with no gene match: 11. This CDR3 has 15 amino acids. The CDR3: CSASKSGGGSYEQYF. The CDR3 nucleotides read TGCAGTGCCTCGAAAAGCGGGGGCGGTTCCTACGAGCAGTACTTC.

This clonotype appeared many times. The rearrangement joins TRBV28 to TRBJ2-2; 7 nucleotides align to TRBD1. Germline V gene sequence: CDR1 MDHEN, CDR2 SYDVKM. V trimming: 5 bases; J trimming: 5 bases; junction bases outside the gene matches: 11. The length of the CDR3 is 16 residues. CDR3 nucleotides: TGTGCCAGCAGTCCGACCGACAGGGTTCTGACCGGGGAGCTGTTTTTT. This codes for CASSPTDRVLTGELFF.

This clonotype was observed many times. V is TRBV20-1 and J is TRBJ2-3; D remains ambiguous. V was shortened by 0 bases and J by 1 base, with 8 bases between the two germline ends. The CDR3 loop spans 14 amino acids. CDR1 and CDR2 from the germline V gene are DFQATT and SNEGSKA (reference sequence). CDR3 DNA: TGCAGTGCTAGAGAGCCTGCCGGCACAGATACGCAGTATTTT. This gives the protein CSAREPAGTDTQYF.

In this sample, this clonotype turned up many times. V gene TRBV27 combines with J gene TRBJ1-1; D unclear. The CDR3 is 14 residues long. Germline V CDR1 and CDR2: MNHEY, SMNVEV (reference sequence). Trimming cost V 7 bases and J 2 bases, with 14 bases left between them. CDR3 DNA sequence: TGTGCCAGCACTCTTCACTCGTCAAACACTGAAGCTTTCTTT. Its protein is CASTLHSSNTEAFF.

This clonotype was counted ten times or more. This chain connects TRBV20-1 to TRBJ2-2, with TRBD2 as a possible D gene (6 bases). Germline V gene sequence: CDR1 DFQATT, CDR2 SNEGSKA (reference sequence). V was cut by 7 bases and J by 6 bases, with 18 bases left in between. There are 14 residues in the CDR3. The CDR3 loop is CSVPRTGGSGELFF. The CDR3 DNA sequence: TGCAGTGTTCCTAGAACAGGAGGGTCCGGGGAGCTGTTTTTT.

In its sample, this clonotype was seen many times. The rearrangement links TRBV3-1 to TRBJ2-1; D is unresolved. Germline V gene lookup returns CDR1 LGHDT and CDR2 YNNKEL (reference sequence). This CDR3 comprises 14 residues. V was clipped by 0 bases and J by 7 bases, with 10 bases between them. The CDR3 DNA follows: TGTGCCAGCAGCCAAGACTGGCTTGGAAATGAGCAGTTCTTC. Translation: CASSQDWLGNEQFF.

This clonotype was counted ten times or more. This chain uses TRBV18 with TRBJ1-6, with TRBD1 as a possible D gene (5 bases). CDR3 length equals 14 residues. V shed 5 bases and J shed 7 bases, with 12 bases lying between them. Per the germline V gene, CDR1 is KGHSH and CDR2 is LQKENI. This CDR3 reads CASSIRDLNSPLHF. CDR3 coding DNA: TGTGCCAGCTCAATCCGGGACCTAAATTCACCCCTCCACTTT.

This clonotype was counted at least ten times. This chain uses TRBV12-3 or TRBV12-4 with TRBJ2-2; no clear D. V lost 4 bases to trimming and J lost 4 bases, with 4 bases between them. CDR3 size: 12 residues. The CDR3 sequence: CASSSFTGELFF. CDR3 coding DNA: TGTGCCAGCAGTTCCTTCACCGGGGAGCTGTTTTTT.

This clonotype came up many times. The rearrangement uses TRBV6-6 and TRBJ2-7, with D tentatively TRBD1 (8 bases). Germline-derived CDR1 and CDR2 are MNHNY and SVGAGI (reference sequence). The V end was cut by 0 bases, the J end by 2 bases, with 17 bases between. This CDR3 comprises 17 residues. CDR3: CASSYSSHRGGTYEQYF. The CDR3 DNA reads as TGTGCCAGCAGTTACTCGAGTCACAGGGGGGGGACCTACGAGCAGTACTTC.

Ten or more counts support this clonotype. The genes are TRBV12-3 or TRBV12-4 and TRBJ1-4; tentative D call: TRBD1 (6 bases). The CDR3 length is 15 residues. With 6 bases removed from V and 4 bases from J, the gap between germline ends came to 15 bases. The CDR3 loop reads CASRPTGLGNEKLFF. In DNA form, the CDR3 reads TGTGCCAGCAGACCTACAGGGTTGGGTAATGAAAAACTGTTTTTT.

This clonotype was observed at least ten times. CDR3 sequence (DNA): TGTGCCAGCAGCTTAGATCTGGGACGACGGGAAAGCTCCTACAATGAGCAGTTCTTC. Its protein product is CASSLDLGRRESSYNEQFF. V is TRBV11-2 and J is TRBJ2-1, with D perhaps matching TRBD1 or TRBD2 (5 bases each). This CDR3 region has 19 residues. V was pared by 0 bases and J by 0 bases, with 18 bases between. Germline V lookup: CDR1 SGHAT, CDR2 FQNNGV.

CDR3 amino acids: CASGDLDQETQYF. The DNA for the CDR3 is TGTGCCAGCGGGGACCTGGACCAAGAGACCCAGTACTTC. The J gene is TRBJ2-5, the V gene TRBV7-9, with D perhaps TRBD1 or TRBD2 (5 bases each). V was cut by 8 bases and J by 0 bases, with 10 bases left in between. CDR1 is SEHNR, CDR2 FQNEAQ, per germline (reference sequence). The CDR3 is 13 amino acids.

The table lists this clonotype with many counts. This sequence joins TRBV12-3 or TRBV12-4 and TRBJ2-7; D unclear. There are 12 residues in the CDR3. The V gene lost 6 bases and the J gene lost 7 bases, with 13 bases spanning the gap. CDR3 nucleotides: TGTGCCAGCAGACTGACGGGCGAGGAGCAGTACTTC. Translating gives CASRLTGEEQYF.

At least ten counts were recorded for this clonotype. V and J are TRBV19 and TRBJ1-1, with a weak D call TRBD1 (5 bases). The CDR3 has 13 residues. V was cut by 6 bases and J by 0 bases, with 8 bases left in between. Germline V gives CDR1 LNHDA, CDR2 SQIVND (reference sequence). CDR3 sequence: CASRRTLNTEAFF. CDR3 DNA: TGTGCCAGTAGGCGGACACTGAACACTGAAGCTTTCTTT.

This clonotype was found many times. The V and J genes are TRBV12-3 or TRBV12-4 and TRBJ2-3; tentatively, D is TRBD2 (5 bases). The V gene lost 5 bases and the J gene lost 6 bases, with 15 bases spanning the gap. The CDR3 totals 14 residues. The CDR3 DNA is TGTGCCAGCAGTAAAGGAGCCCAGCGGGATACGCAGTATTTT. Protein sequence: CASSKGAQRDTQYF.

This clonotype came up a few times. V is TRBV25-1 and J is TRBJ1-5, with 7 bases matching TRBD1. Germline V gene sequence: CDR1 MGHDK, CDR2 SYGVNS. V lost 6 bases and J lost 3; bases outside the gene matches: 5. This CDR3 is 14 amino acids long. CDR3 sequence reads: CASRGQDYNQPQHF. The DNA for the CDR3 is TGTGCCAGCAGAGGACAGGACTACAATCAGCCCCAGCATTTT.